The clone carrying this T cell receptor beta chain occurred many times. This entry is derived from a study of low-dose radiotherapy and immunotherapy resistance in tumors. Sample time point: after trial treatment. Specified treatment: LDRT plus nivolumab, ipilimumab, low-dose cyclophosphamide and aspirin (RACIN trial). Primers used for first-strand cDNA, a TRAV- and TRBV-specific set, covered both alpha and beta chains. TCRs were amplified for around 21 PCR cycles with a constant-region primer and V-primer adapter. MiXCR, applied by TCRdb to the reads, yields one record per CDR3 protein. The table has approximately 100,000 distinct CDR3 sequences, more than 20% seen once. The germline V and J ends were trimmed by 7 bases and 0 bases, with 13 bases remaining between them. Germline assignment: CDR1 SNHLY and CDR2 FYNNEI. The CDR3 is 14 residues long.

The chain joins TRBV2 to TRBJ2-7; D unclear. This specimen was PBMCs, taken after low-dose radiotherapy plus immunotherapy. The TCR was taken from a male donor with prostate cancer. DNA for the CDR3: TGTGCCAGCACTCAAGGGTCACTCTCCTACGAGCAGTACTTC. The encoded protein is CASTQGSLSYEQYF.